This T cell receptor (beta chain) was captured by sequencing in a study of regulatory T cells in long-lasting Graves disease (dated by TCRdb to the early 2020s). Background on the whole study: In the newly diagnosed Graves' disease group, patients had been taking antithyroid drugs for less than 3 months. A total of around 35 samples underwent TCR sequencing, from some 13 patients with persistent Graves' disease and approximately 20 patients with newly diagnosed Graves' disease. The study took place in China and was registered as a clinical trial. Peripheral blood TCR sequencing and RNA sequencing compared persistent Graves' disease patients with newly diagnosed Graves' disease patients. The full study reports these points: More public clonotypes were shared among persistent patients (around 3,000) than among newly diagnosed patients (just under 1,000). Compared with newly diagnosed patients, patients with persistent Graves' disease had lower TCR Shannon entropy and fewer highly expanded clones, which suggests clonal expansion. TRBV28, TRBJ1-2 and TRBJ2-5 were preferentially used in persistent disease, while TRBV20-1 and TRBJ2-1 were favored in newly diagnosed disease. Sequencing and analysis were restricted to the TCR beta chain. As a limitation, the authors acknowledged that the small sample size may reduce accuracy. Peripheral blood alone was examined, since thyroid tissue, which constituted the primary lesion, could not be accessed.

To prepare the library, multiplex PCR was applied. TCRdb shows the sequencer as Illumina HiSeq 4000. To build TCR beta libraries, CDR3 regions were amplified by Arm-PCR using iRepertoire HTBI primers. Gel purification was performed on PCR products prior to sequencing. The study's processing was this. A total of fewer than 70 TRBV and some 15 TRBJ segments were identified across samples and were used for gene usage analysis of CDR3 amino acid clonotypes. COPE and FqMerger were used to merge the filtered high-quality paired reads into contigs. BLAST was used to align contigs to the IMGT TRBV, TRBD and TRBJ reference genes, and CDR3 was defined following IMGT. Any clonotype with a frequency above 0.1% was classified as a highly expanded clone. Shannon entropy served as the measure of repertoire diversity, while the Gini coefficient captured V-J evenness. Clonotypes shared by more than one individual were considered public. TCRdb ran its own pipeline on the public reads, namely fastp trimming at Q25 and MiXCR clone calling, and kept in-frame beta chains. CDR3 protein sequences are deduplicated, and each keeps its most common genes and DNA. It is TCRdb's table, rather than the study itself, that gives the V and J calls and clone size. The sample table holds approximately 540,000 distinct CDR3 sequences, of which around 11% were seen once. The ten largest clones take up about 8.9% of the sample.

As for this clonotype: The antigen it binds to is not known. Within one base of it there is no much larger clone, and no base qualities were kept.

What the time point label conveys for this sample: newly diagnosed GD, antithyroid drugs for less than 3 months. RNA was extracted from PBMCs in TRIzol for both TCR sequencing and RNA sequencing. The diagnosis of Graves' disease followed American Thyroid Association guidelines. Patients for the study were recruited at an endocrinology department in Xi'an, China. Each patient gave around 9.2 milliliters of peripheral blood, collected in an EDTA anticoagulant tube. Ficoll Paque Plus density gradient separation was used to isolate PBMCs, and no additional T cell sorting was done. RNA quality was checked with an Agilent 2100 Bioanalyzer and agarose gel, and concentration with a NanoDrop 2000. Inclusive of the bounding cysteine and phenylalanine, the CDR3 is 18 residues long. Solely the CDR3 DNA is kept, with 54 bases framed from the first base. Unmatched junction bases come to 10, with V trimmed by 4 bases and J by 0 bases. The CDR1 and CDR2 encoded by the germline V gene (reference sequence) are SEHNR and FQNEAQ.

The same sample was also studied in work on T cells in Graves' hyperthyroidism and ophthalmopathy. The second paper states: Graves' hyperthyroidism was defined as stable when no progression to ophthalmopathy occurred over 18 months of follow-up. The hyperthyroidism patients were between 18 and 65 years old and newly diagnosed, with a disease duration of less than 2 months. Any patient with an uncontrolled infection, another autoimmune disease, pregnancy or lactation was excluded. Diagnoses relied on clinical symptoms, serum thyroxine and TRAb, thyroid ultrasound and orbital computed tomography. A first-round RT-PCR of the TCR CDR3 used the HTBI primer set with the Qiagen OneStep RT-PCR kit. Most expanded thyroid clonotypes (frequency above 0.001) were also detected in blood, suggesting blood repertoires may reflect thyroid immune responses. A 13 V-J signature model separated ophthalmopathy from stable hyperthyroidism, with roughly 88% sensitivity and roughly 81% specificity in cross-validation and 80%/75% in testing. In validation, the model predicted progression to ophthalmopathy with just under 71% sensitivity and around 72% specificity, a median of around 6.6 months before onset. TCR V-J signatures able to tell the groups apart were searched for in a discovery cohort of 100 or so patients, of whom over 40 had Graves' ophthalmopathy and 55 to 65 had stable Graves' hyperthyroidism. Whether ophthalmopathy could be predicted prospectively was tested in an independent validation cohort made up of roughly 19 hyperthyroidism patients plus 17 patients who later progressed to ophthalmopathy. The roughly 91 discovery patients were randomly split 7:3 into training and test sets. In addition, the study compared T-cell repertoires in thyroid tissue and in blood from five or six Graves' hyperthyroidism patients. Following sampling, methimazole starting at 30 mg daily was given to hyperthyroidism patients, and high-dose intravenous methylprednisolone was given to ophthalmopathy patients. Libraries were constructed in a second round of multiplex PCR, after which size selection and purification were carried out. Paired-end sequencing of the libraries was performed with 100 bp reads on an Illumina HiSeq2000. SOAPnuke was used to process the raw data, removing reads that contained adapters or uncalled bases, had a mean Phred below 15, or lacked an exact match to the constant primer or identifier. COPE v1.2.5 was used to merge high-quality paired reads, and clonotypes were defined as unique nucleotide sequences. Clonotypes were aligned to IMGT TRBV, TRBD and TRBJ reference segments using MiTCR v1.1. The analysis was restricted to V-J combinations with a frequency above 0.0001, which together covered just over 98% of the repertoires. A TCS score was defined as the ratio between F50 (clonal expansion) and ExV (chaos), using BLOSUM62-based TCRdist between CDR3 peptides within each V-J. Welch's t-statistics and random forest reduced roughly 530 V-J features to around 14, which were used in a naive Bayes classifier (R e1071). Sample size was not statistically predetermined, and investigators were not blinded to group allocation. The paper describes TCR Vbeta CDR3 sequencing of 135 peripheral blood samples, made up of roughly 40 ophthalmopathy patients, around 73 hyperthyroidism patients and about 17 progressor patients.

The chain uses TRBV7-9 and TRBJ2-1; 9 of the junction bases match TRBD1. This TCR came from a woman aged 25 to 39 with Graves disease. Donor details come from another sample of the same person, matched by shared clones. Sequences were derived from peripheral blood mononuclear cells (PBMCs), sampled at new diagnosis, from a patient treated with antithyroid drugs. For the CDR3, the sequence is CASSWGGSTGGSYNEQFF. The DNA sequence is TGTGCCAGCAGCTGGGGGGGATCGACAGGGGGCTCCTACAATGAGCAGTTCTTC.